The clone carrying this T cell receptor (beta chain) was picked up a small number of times. This sample was included in a study of T cells after yellow fever vaccination. One entry per CDR3 protein results from TCRdb running MiXCR on the 5' RACE reads. The data hold 150,000 to 200,000 distinct CDR3 sequences, with 11% observed a single time. This TCR derives from a man between 18 and 35 years old who received the YFV17D yellow fever vaccine. Here the sequenced sample was CD8+ T cells sorted from PBMCs, taken 15 days after the yellow fever booster vaccination.

The CDR3 reads CASSAGTRELYGYTF. The CDR3 nucleotides read TGTGCCAGCAGCGCTGGGACGCGGGAACTCTATGGCTACACCTTC. This chain joins TRBV9 and TRBJ1-2; weak D call: TRBD1 (5 bases). The V and J ends lost 3 bases and 4 bases respectively, with 16 bases between them. The CDR3 consists of 15 residues. Germline V CDR1 and CDR2: SGDLS, YYNGEE.